A selection of T cell receptor beta chains follows, all from one sample in a study of cytomegalovirus exposure and HLA in healthy donors. Some clones are missing from TCRdb's copy, which holds only in-frame ones; the method was immunoSEQ multiplex PCR. This table has about 150,000 clones, 80% to 90% appearing once. The sample consisted of PBMCs. The source of these receptors is a woman aged 40 to 55 in good health and CMV-seropositive. The CDR3 runs from the conserved cysteine through the conserved F or W. The D gene is left open where the match is weak. Clone size is given for some rows only: seen once, a few or many times, or a class if the clone is expanded.

>.|once|TRBJ1-5|TRBV2
CASSETNYQPQHF
TGTGCCAGCAGTGAGACTAACTATCAGCCCCAGCATTTT
>.|.|TRBJ1-3|TRBV5-6
CASSLARKTIHF
TGTGCCAGCAGCTTGGCCAGGAAAACCATACATTTT
>TRBD1|once|TRBJ1-2|TRBV6-5
CASRIQGAIVGYTF
TGTGCCAGCAGAATACAGGGGGCGATCGTAGGCTACACCTTC
>.|.|TRBJ2-3|TRBV5-1
CASSPSPVLGTDTQYF
TGCGCCAGCAGCCCCTCCCCGGTGTTGGGCACAGATACGCAGTATTTT
>.|.|TRBJ2-7|TRBV7-2
CASSLVLRGGSYEQYF
TGTGCCAGCAGCCTAGTGTTGAGGGGGGGGTCCTACGAGCAGTACTTC
>.|.|TRBJ1-3|TRBV19
CASSLQGDGNTIYF
TGTGCCAGTAGCCTACAGGGTGACGGAAACACCATATATTTT
>TRBD1|once|TRBJ2-3|TRBV5-5
CASSLTGGYPSTDTQYF
TGTGCCAGCAGCTTAACAGGGGGCTACCCTAGCACAGATACGCAGTATTTT
>.|.|TRBJ1-2|TRBV28
CASSFHAGGGYTF
TGTGCCAGCAGTTTCCATGCGGGGGGTGGCTACACCTTC
>TRBD1|few|TRBJ1-1|TRBV7-2
CASRPGQGAFNTEAFF
TGTGCCAGCAGACCGGGACAGGGGGCCTTTAACACTGAAGCTTTCTTT
>TRBD2|.|TRBJ2-1|TRBV5-1
CASRPRLAGADWNEQFF
TGCGCCAGCAGACCCCGTTTAGCGGGAGCGGATTGGAATGAGCAGTTCTTC
>.|.|TRBJ2-7|TRBV7-2
CASSFSGPGTRGEQYF
TGTGCCAGCAGCTTTAGCGGCCCGGGAACTAGGGGCGAGCAGTACTTC
>TRBD1|.|TRBJ2-7|TRBV7-9
CASSNSSGGSYEQYF
TGTGCCAGCAGCAACTCCTCAGGGGGCTCCTACGAGCAGTACTTC
>TRBD2|.|TRBJ2-5|TRBV6-5
CASSLGTSGETQYF
TGTGCCAGCAGCTTGGGGACTAGCGGGGAGACCCAGTACTTC
>TRBD1|many|TRBJ2-7|TRBV28
CASRPGQGGEQYF
TGTGCCAGCAGACCCGGACAGGGGGGTGAGCAGTACTTC